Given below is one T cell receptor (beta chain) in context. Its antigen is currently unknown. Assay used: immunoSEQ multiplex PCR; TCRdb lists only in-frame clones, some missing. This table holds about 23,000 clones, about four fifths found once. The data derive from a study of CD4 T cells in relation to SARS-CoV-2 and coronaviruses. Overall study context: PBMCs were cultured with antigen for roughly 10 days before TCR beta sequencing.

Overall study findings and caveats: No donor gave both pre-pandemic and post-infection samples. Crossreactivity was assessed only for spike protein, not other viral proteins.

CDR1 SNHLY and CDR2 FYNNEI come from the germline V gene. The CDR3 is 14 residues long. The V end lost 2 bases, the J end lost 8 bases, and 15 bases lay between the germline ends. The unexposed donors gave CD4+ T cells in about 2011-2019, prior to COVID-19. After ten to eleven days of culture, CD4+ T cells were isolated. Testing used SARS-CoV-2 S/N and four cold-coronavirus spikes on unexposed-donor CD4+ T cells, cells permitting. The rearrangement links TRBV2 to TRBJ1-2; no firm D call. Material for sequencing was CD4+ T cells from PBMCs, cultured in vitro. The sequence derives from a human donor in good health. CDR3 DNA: TGTGCCAGCAGTGAACACGGATCTACTGGGGGCTACACCTTC. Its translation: CASSEHGSTGGYTF.